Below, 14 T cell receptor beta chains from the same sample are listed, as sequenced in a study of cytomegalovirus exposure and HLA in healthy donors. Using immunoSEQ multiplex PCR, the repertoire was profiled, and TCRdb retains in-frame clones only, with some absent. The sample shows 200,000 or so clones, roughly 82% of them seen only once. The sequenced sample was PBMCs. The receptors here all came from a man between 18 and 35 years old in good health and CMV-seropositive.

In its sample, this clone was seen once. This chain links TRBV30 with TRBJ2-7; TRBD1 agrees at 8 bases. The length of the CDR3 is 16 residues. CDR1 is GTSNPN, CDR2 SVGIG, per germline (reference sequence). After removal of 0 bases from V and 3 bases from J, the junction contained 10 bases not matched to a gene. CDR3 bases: TGTGCCTGGAGTGTATTGGCAGGGGGCGCCGGCTACGAGCAGTACTTC. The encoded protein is CAWSVLAGGAGYEQYF.

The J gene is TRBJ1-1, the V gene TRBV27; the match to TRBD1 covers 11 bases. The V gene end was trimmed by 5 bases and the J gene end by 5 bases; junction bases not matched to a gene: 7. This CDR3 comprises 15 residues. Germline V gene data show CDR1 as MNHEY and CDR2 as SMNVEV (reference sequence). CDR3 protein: CASSADRGPGTEAFF. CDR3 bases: TGTGCCAGCAGTGCGGACAGGGGGCCGGGGACTGAAGCTTTCTTT.

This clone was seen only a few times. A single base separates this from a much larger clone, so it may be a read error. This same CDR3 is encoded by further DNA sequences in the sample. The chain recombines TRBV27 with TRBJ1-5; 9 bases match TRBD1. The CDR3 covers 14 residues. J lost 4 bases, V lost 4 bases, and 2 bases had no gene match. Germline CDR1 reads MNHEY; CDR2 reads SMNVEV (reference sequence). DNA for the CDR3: TGTGCCAGCAGTTCGGGACAGGGAAATCAGCCCCAGCATTTT. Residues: CASSSGQGNQPQHF.

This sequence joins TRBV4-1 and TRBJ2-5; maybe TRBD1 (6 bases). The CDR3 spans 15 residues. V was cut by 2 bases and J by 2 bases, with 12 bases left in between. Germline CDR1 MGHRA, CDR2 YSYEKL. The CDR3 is CASSQPDRIQETQYF. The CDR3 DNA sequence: TGCGCCAGCAGCCAACCAGACAGGATTCAAGAGACCCAGTACTTC.

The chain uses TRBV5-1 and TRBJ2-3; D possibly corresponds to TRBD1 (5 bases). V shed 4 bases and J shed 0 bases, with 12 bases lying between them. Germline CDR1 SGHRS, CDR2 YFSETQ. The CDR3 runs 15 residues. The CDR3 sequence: CASSLDSPSTDTQYF. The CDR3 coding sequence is TGCGCCAGCAGCCTTGACAGCCCTAGCACAGATACGCAGTATTTT.

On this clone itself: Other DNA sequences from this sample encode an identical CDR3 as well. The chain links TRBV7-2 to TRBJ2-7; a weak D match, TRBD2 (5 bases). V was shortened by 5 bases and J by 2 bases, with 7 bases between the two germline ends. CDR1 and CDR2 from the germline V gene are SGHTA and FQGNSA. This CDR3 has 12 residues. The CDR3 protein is CASSPGTYEQYF. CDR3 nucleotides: TGTGCCAGCAGCCCGGGGACCTACGAGCAGTACTTC. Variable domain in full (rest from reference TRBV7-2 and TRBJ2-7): GAGVSQSPSNKVTEKGKDVELRCDPISGHTALYWYRQSLGQGLEFLIYFQGNSAPDKSGLPSDRFSAERTGGSVSTLTIQRTQQEDSAVYLCASSPGTYEQYFGPGTRLTVT.

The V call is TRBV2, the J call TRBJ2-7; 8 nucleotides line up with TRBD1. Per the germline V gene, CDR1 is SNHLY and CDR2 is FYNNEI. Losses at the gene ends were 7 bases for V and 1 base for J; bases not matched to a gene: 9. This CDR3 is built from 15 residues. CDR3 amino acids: CASTPPGQGSYEQYF. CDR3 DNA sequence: TGTGCCAGCACCCCCCCAGGACAGGGATCCTACGAGCAGTACTTC.

CDR3 sequence reads: CAWSQDPSYEQYF. DNA of the CDR3: TGTGCCTGGAGCCAGGATCCCTCCTACGAGCAGTACTTC. The V call is TRBV30, the J call TRBJ2-7; D gene unclear. Germline V CDR1 and CDR2: GTSNPN, SVGIG (reference sequence). This CDR3 has 13 residues. V was trimmed by 3 bases and J by 0 bases, leaving 9 bases between them. The variable domain in full, completed from reference TRBV30 and TRBJ2-7, reads SQTIHQWPATLVQPVGSPLSLECTVEGTSNPNLYWYRQAAGRGLQLLFYSVGIGQISSEVPQNLSASRPQDRQFILSSKKLLLSDSGFYLCAWSQDPSYEQYFGPGTRLTVT.

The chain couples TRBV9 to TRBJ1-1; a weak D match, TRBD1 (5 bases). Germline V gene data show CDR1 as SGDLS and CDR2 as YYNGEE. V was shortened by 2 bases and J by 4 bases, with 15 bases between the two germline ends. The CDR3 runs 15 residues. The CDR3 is CASSVSSAGPTEAFF. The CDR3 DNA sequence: TGTGCCAGCAGCGTTTCATCGGCAGGGCCCACTGAAGCTTTCTTT.

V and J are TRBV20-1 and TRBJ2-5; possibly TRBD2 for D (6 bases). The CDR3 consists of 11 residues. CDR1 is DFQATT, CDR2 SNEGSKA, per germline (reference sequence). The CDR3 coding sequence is TGCAGAGTAGCGGATCAAGAGACCCAGTACTTC. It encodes CRVADQETQYF.

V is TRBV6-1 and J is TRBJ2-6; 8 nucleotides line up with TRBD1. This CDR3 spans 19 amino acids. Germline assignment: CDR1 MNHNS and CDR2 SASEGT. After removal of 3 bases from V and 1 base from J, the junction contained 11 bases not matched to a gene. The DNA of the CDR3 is TGTGCCAGCAGTGACGAAGTGGGACAGGTGCAGTCTGGGGCCAACGTCCTGACTTTC. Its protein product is CASSDEVGQVQSGANVLTF.

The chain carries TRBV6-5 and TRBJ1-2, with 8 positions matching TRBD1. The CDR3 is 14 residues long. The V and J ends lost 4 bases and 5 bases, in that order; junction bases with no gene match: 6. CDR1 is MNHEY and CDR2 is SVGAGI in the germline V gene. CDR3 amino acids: CASSLQGGWYGYTF. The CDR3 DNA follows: TGTGCCAGCAGTTTACAGGGGGGCTGGTATGGCTACACCTTC.

The CDR3: CASRGTSGYTGELFF. CDR3 DNA sequence: TGTGCCAGCAGAGGGACTAGCGGCTACACCGGGGAGCTGTTTTTT. V is TRBV9 and J is TRBJ2-2; 11 bases fit TRBD2. This CDR3 comprises 15 residues. CDR1 is SGDLS and CDR2 is YYNGEE in the germline V gene. V dropped 5 bases and J dropped 3; count of bases not matched to a gene: 3.

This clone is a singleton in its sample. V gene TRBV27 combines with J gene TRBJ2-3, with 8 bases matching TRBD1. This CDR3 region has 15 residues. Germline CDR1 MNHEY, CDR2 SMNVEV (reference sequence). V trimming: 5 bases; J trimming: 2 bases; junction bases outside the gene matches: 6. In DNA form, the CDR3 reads TGTGCCAGCAGTCGGACAGGGTTCGTCACAGATACGCAGTATTTT. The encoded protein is CASSRTGFVTDTQYF.